The clone carrying this T cell receptor beta chain has at least ten counts. The data were taken from a study of blood T cells in healthy people across ages. CDR3 length: 13 residues. Germline V gene lookup returns CDR1 MNHEY and CDR2 SVGEGT. V lost 10 bases and J lost 7; bases outside the gene matches: 6. A J-beta primer mix and a sample-barcoded 5' primer were used in a second PCR of about 7 to 12 cycles. MiXCR, run by TCRdb on the 5' RACE reads, gives a single entry per CDR3 protein. The data contain 650,000 to 1,000,000 distinct CDR3 sequences, approximately 35% of them seen just once; the ten biggest clones take up over 10%.

The genes are TRBV6-2 or TRBV6-3 and TRBJ2-1, with 11 nucleotides matching TRBD1. Sequencing input: blood. The sequence came from a man between 18 and 29 years old in good health. CDR3 nucleotides: TGTGCCATCTCCGGGACAGGGGGGAATGAGCAGTTCTTC. As protein: CAISGTGGNEQFF.